This T cell receptor beta chain is drawn from a study of PD-1 blockade in classical Hodgkin lymphoma. Every patient relapsed after autologous stem cell transplantation, and brentuximab vedotin exposure varied. Classifying best responses yielded complete response, partial response or progressive disease. A remark on this clone: Its specificity is not known.

The study's findings and limits: Complete responders entered with baseline diversity on par with newly diagnosed patients, the results showed. Lower baseline TCR diversity was reported for newly diagnosed patients than for healthy donors.

CDR3 length equals 13 residues. Per germline, CDR1 SEHNR and CDR2 FQNEAQ (reference sequence). V shed 1 base and J shed 5 bases, with 8 bases lying between them. The method was immunoSEQ multiplex PCR; TCRdb's version includes in-frame clones alone and lacks a portion of them. The data show fewer than 90,000 clones, about 93% seen once. V usage is TRBV7-9 and J usage is TRBJ1-1; the D is unclear. This TCR came from a human donor with classical Hodgkin lymphoma. The starting material was peripheral blood mononuclear cells (PBMCs), obtained at baseline. This chain's CDR3 is CASSLDETTEAFF. The CDR3 DNA is TGTGCCAGCAGCTTAGACGAGACTACTGAAGCTTTCTTT.